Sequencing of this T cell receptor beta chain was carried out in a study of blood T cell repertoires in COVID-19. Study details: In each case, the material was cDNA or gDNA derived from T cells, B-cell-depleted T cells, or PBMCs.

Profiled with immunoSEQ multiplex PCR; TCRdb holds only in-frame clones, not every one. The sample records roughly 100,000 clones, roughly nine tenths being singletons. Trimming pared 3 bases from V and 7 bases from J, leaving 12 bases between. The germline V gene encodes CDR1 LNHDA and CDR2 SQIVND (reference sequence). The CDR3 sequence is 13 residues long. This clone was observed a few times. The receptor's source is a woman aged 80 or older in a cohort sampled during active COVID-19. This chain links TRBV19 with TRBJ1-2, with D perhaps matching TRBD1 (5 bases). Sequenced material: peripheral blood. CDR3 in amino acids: CASSMSTGGGYTF. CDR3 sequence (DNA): TGTGCCAGTAGTATGTCGACCGGGGGTGGCTACACCTTC.